A single sample is the source of the 14 T cell receptor beta chains below, sequenced in a study of T-cell reconstitution after alpha-beta-depleted transplantation in children. It was with unique molecular identifiers that the TCRbeta library was prepared. TCRdb ran MiXCR on the PCR reads and lists one entry per CDR3 protein. This repertoire shows approximately 200,000 distinct CDR3 sequences, 14% to 15% found once; its top ten account for 13%. The starting material was PBMCs from the stem cell graft donor, obtained from the stem cell graft. These TCRs come from a human donor who donated a stem cell graft to a child with acute lymphoblastic leukemia.

This clonotype was seen repeatedly, ten times or more. The chain couples TRBV5-1 to TRBJ2-7; TRBD2 agrees at 8 bases. The CDR3 totals 17 residues. V gave up 4 bases and J gave up 2 bases; unmatched junction bases: 14. Germline values: CDR1 SGHRS, CDR2 YFSETQ. In DNA, the CDR3 is TGCGCCAGCAGCCTCTTCCCGACTAGCGCTATACCCTACGAGCAGTACTTC. Translation: CASSLFPTSAIPYEQYF.

This clonotype was observed many times. The genes are TRBV29-1 and TRBJ2-7; 14 bases are shared with TRBD2. Germline V gene data show CDR1 as SQVTM and CDR2 as ANQGSEA. The junction had 8 bases not matched to a gene; V was cut back by 7 bases and J by 0 bases. This CDR3 is built from 16 residues. This CDR3 is CSAAGTSGSSSYEQYF. CDR3 bases: TGCAGCGCCGCCGGGACTAGCGGGAGCTCCTCCTACGAGCAGTACTTC.

This clonotype was found many times. This chain links TRBV7-2 with TRBJ2-1; 10 bases match TRBD2. Per germline, CDR1 SGHTA and CDR2 FQGNSA. The CDR3 extends over 15 amino acids. Trimming cost V 1 base and J 7 bases; bases outside gene matches: 4. CDR3 coding DNA: TGTGCCAGCAGCTTAGGGACGGGACTAGCGAATGAGCAGTTCTTC. Its translation: CASSLGTGLANEQFF.

This clonotype appeared many times. This chain joins TRBV6-4 and TRBJ2-1, with 7 bases that match TRBD2. The V segment lost 6 bases and the J segment 1 base; nucleotides outside the gene matches: 9. Germline V gives CDR1 MRHNA, CDR2 SNTAGT. This CDR3 region has 16 residues. The CDR3 protein is CASSTQAGRSYNEQFF. CDR3 nucleotides: TGTGCCAGCAGCACCCAAGCGGGAAGATCCTACAATGAGCAGTTCTTC.

There are many counts of this clonotype. This chain uses TRBV6-2 or TRBV6-3 with TRBJ1-5, with D uncertain. Trimming left V 2 bases short and J 3 bases short, with 14 bases between. This CDR3 comprises 16 residues. The germline V gene encodes CDR1 MNHEY and CDR2 SVGEGT. The CDR3 protein is CASSYTAQSLNQPQHF. CDR3 in DNA: TGTGCCAGCAGTTACACAGCGCAGTCTCTCAATCAGCCCCAGCATTTT.

This clonotype was observed many times. The chain links TRBV27 to TRBJ1-5, with 11 positions matching TRBD1. The V and J ends lost 0 bases and 0 bases, in that order; junction bases with no gene match: 16. CDR1 and CDR2 from the germline V gene are MNHEY and SMNVEV (reference sequence). This CDR3 region has 22 residues. CDR3 protein: CASSLSLTAWGQGDYSNQPQHF. The CDR3 bases are TGTGCCAGCAGTTTATCCCTTACCGCTTGGGGACAGGGGGATTATAGCAATCAGCCCCAGCATTTT.

This clonotype has at least ten counts. J is TRBJ2-1 and V is TRBV6-4; D gene ambiguous. Germline CDR1 reads MRHNA; CDR2 reads SNTAGT. The CDR3 has 16 amino acids. Trimming removed 6 bases from V and 0 bases from J, with 15 bases in between. CDR3 nucleotide sequence: TGTGCCAGCAGCAACATCAGAGGTGTCTCCTACAATGAGCAGTTCTTC. This codes for CASSNIRGVSYNEQFF.

A few counts support this clonotype. V usage is TRBV7-9 and J usage is TRBJ1-1; perhaps TRBD1 as D (6 bases). V was trimmed by 11 bases and J by 2 bases, leaving 21 bases between them. Germline V gene sequence: CDR1 SEHNR, CDR2 FQNEAQ (reference sequence). This CDR3 is 15 amino acids long. The DNA for the CDR3 is TGTGCCGGTCTTCCCGGGGGCGCTAGAAACACTGAAGCTTTCTTT. This translates into CAGLPGGARNTEAFF.

The genes are TRBV20-1 and TRBJ2-3, with 15 bases fitting TRBD2. This CDR3 region has 20 residues. Germline values: CDR1 DFQATT, CDR2 SNEGSKA (reference sequence). V shed 3 bases and J 4 bases; nucleotides not matched to a gene: 17. The CDR3 loop reads CSARGTSGRTLSFYADTQYF. DNA for the CDR3: TGCAGTGCTAGGGGGACTAGCGGGAGGACTCTATCGTTTTATGCAGATACGCAGTATTTT.

This clonotype was recorded at least ten times. V usage is TRBV12-3 or TRBV12-4 and J usage is TRBJ2-5, with D hard to call. The V end lost 6 bases, the J end lost 5 bases, and 16 bases lay between the germline ends. The CDR3 length is 14 residues. The DNA for the CDR3 is TGTGCCAGCAGCAAGACATGGTTCGGTGAGACCCAGTACTTC. It translates to CASSKTWFGETQYF.

This clonotype has a count of ten or more. The chain has TRBV12-3 or TRBV12-4 and TRBJ2-3; no firm D call. The V end lost 3 bases, the J end lost 6 bases, and 10 bases lay between the germline ends. This CDR3 is built from 13 residues. The chain's CDR3 is CASSFLISDTQYF. CDR3 bases: TGTGCCAGCAGTTTCTTAATATCGGATACGCAGTATTTT.

This clonotype came up many times. This rearrangement joins TRBV5-1 to TRBJ2-2, with 10 nucleotides matching TRBD1. The CDR3 runs to 14 residues. Germline lookup yields CDR1 SGHRS and CDR2 YFSETQ. Unmatched junction bases numbered 1, after V lost 3 bases and J lost 5 bases. CDR3 bases: TGCGCCAGCAGCTCGGGACAGGGGACCGGGGAGCTGTTTTTT. This sequence encodes CASSSGQGTGELFF.

The CDR3 reads CASSQNDRKKYEQYF. The CDR3 DNA is TGTGCCAGCTCACAGAACGACAGGAAGAAGTACGAGCAGTACTTC. This rearrangement joins TRBV18 to TRBJ2-7; D possibly corresponds to TRBD1 (6 bases). The CDR3 covers 15 residues. Germline V gives CDR1 KGHSH, CDR2 LQKENI. The ends were cut back, 4 bases at V and 4 bases at J, with 17 bases in the middle.

This clonotype came up many times. V and J are TRBV5-1 and TRBJ2-1, with TRBD2 identical over 7 bases. Germline V CDR1 and CDR2: SGHRS, YFSETQ. This CDR3 has 15 amino acids. Losses at the gene ends were 0 bases for V and 4 bases for J; bases not matched to a gene: 4. CDR3 DNA sequence: TGCGCCAGCAGCTTGGCCCTAGCGGCATACAATGAGCAGTTCTTC. Its protein product is CASSLALAAYNEQFF.